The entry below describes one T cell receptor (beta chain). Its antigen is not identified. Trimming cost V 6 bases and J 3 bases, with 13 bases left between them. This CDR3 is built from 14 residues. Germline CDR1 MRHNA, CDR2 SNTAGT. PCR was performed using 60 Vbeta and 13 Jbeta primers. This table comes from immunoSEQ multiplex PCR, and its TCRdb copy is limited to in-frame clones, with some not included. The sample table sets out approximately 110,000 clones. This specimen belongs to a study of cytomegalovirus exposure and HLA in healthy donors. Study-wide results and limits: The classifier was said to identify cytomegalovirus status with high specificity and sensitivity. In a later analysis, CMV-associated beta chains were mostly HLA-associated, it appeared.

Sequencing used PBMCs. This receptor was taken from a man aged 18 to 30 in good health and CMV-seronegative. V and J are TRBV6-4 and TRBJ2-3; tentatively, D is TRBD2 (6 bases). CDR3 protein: CASSERLVTDTQYF. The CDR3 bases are TGTGCCAGCAGCGAAAGACTAGTTACAGATACGCAGTATTTT.